The sequence of this TCR beta chain was determined in a study of blood T cell repertoires in COVID-19. The wider study: Some COVID-19 samples were acute and others convalescent; all came from the United States, Italy and Spain. PBMCs, B-cell-depleted T cells, or T cells provided the cDNA or gDNA that made up the material.

Original handling: Reference gene primers were amplified, and this amplification served to estimate nucleated cell counts. Only in-frame clones appear in the TCRdb table, and some are missing; sequencing was by immunoSEQ multiplex PCR. That table furnishes V, J and clone size, whereas the DNA furnished D and trimming. The sample records 80,000 or so clones, 90% to 95% being singletons. Trimming left V 0 bases short and J 4 bases short, with 13 bases between. The CDR3 loop spans 15 amino acids. Germline CDR1 reads MNHEY; CDR2 reads SVGAGI. The sequenced sample was peripheral blood. The rearrangement joins TRBV6-5 to TRBJ2-7; D may be TRBD1 (6 bases). This receptor was identified in a woman in her 50s in a cohort sampled during active COVID-19. This CDR3 reads CASSYSGQTLYEQYF. CDR3 nucleotide sequence: TGTGCCAGCAGTTACTCCGGACAGACCTTGTACGAGCAGTACTTC.